This is a list of T cell receptor beta chains from one sample in a study of T cell repertoires in cytomegalovirus infection. MiXCR, run by TCRdb on the reads, gives a single entry per CDR3 protein. The sample lists just over 150,000 distinct CDR3 sequences; roughly a quarter were seen once. The sample consisted of PBMCs. These receptor sequences come from a human donor in good health (CMV status not recorded). Some clones in this sample may be carry-over from other donors' samples. Both conserved end residues are part of each CDR3. D genes are given only for firm matches. Not all rows give a size; the values are once, few, many and, for expanded clones, a class.

j_call	v_call	cdr3_length	d_call	clone_size	cdr3_aa	cdr3_nt
TRBJ2-1	TRBV29-1	12	NA	few	CSVSGNYNEQFF	TGCAGCGTCAGCGGAAACTACAATGAGCAGTTCTTC
TRBJ1-5	TRBV7-2	17	TRBD1	many	CASSLQGAGVGNQPQHF	TGTGCCAGCAGCCTCCAGGGGGCTGGGGTCGGAAATCAGCCCCAGCATTTT
TRBJ1-1	TRBV29-1	12	NA	few	CSVEDHREEAFF	TGCAGCGTTGAAGATCACAGGGAAGAAGCTTTCTTT
TRBJ2-7	TRBV7-8	12	NA	few	CASSLAAREQYF	TGTGCCAGCAGCTTAGCGGCCCGCGAGCAGTACTTC
TRBJ1-1	TRBV7-8	15	NA	many	CASSSYRDRETEAFF	TGTGCCAGCAGCTCTTACCGGGACCGTGAGACTGAAGCTTTCTTT
TRBJ1-1	TRBV5-1	14	NA	NA	CASSLDWVRAEAFF	TGCGCCAGCAGCTTGGATTGGGTTCGGGCTGAAGCTTTCTTT
TRBJ2-5	TRBV20-1	12	NA	few	CSASTKQETQYF	TGCAGTGCTAGTACTAAACAAGAGACCCAGTACTTC
TRBJ2-5	TRBV7-2	12	NA	many	CASMSQRGTQYF	TGTGCCAGCATGTCGCAACGGGGGACCCAGTACTTC
TRBJ2-4	TRBV29-1	14	NA	few	CSVRFRGISNIQYF	TGCAGCGTTCGCTTCCGGGGGATCTCAAACATTCAGTACTTC
TRBJ2-5	TRBV7-2	15	TRBD1	few	CASSSRTGAQETQYF	TGTGCCAGCAGCTCTAGGACAGGGGCCCAAGAGACCCAGTACTTC
TRBJ1-2	TRBV28	14	NA	NA	CASSLWGTTLGYTF	TGTGCCAGCAGTTTATGGGGGACGACTCTTGGCTACACCTTC
TRBJ2-7	TRBV28	14	NA	NA	CASRRQVLVYEQYF	TGTGCCAGCAGACGGCAGGTTTTAGTCTACGAGCAGTACTTC
TRBJ1-2	TRBV7-2	13	NA	many	CASSSQGYYGYTF	TGTGCCAGCAGCTCGCAGGGGTACTATGGCTACACCTTC
TRBJ1-2	TRBV7-2	14	NA	many	CASSSPLRDYGYTF	TGTGCCAGCAGCTCCCCTCTTCGGGACTATGGCTACACCTTC
TRBJ2-7	TRBV20-1	10	NA	NA	CSAGIYEQYF	TGCAGTGCTGGTATCTACGAGCAGTACTTC
TRBJ2-5	TRBV6-1	15	NA	NA	CASRPTVPLQETQYF	TGTGCCAGCAGACCGACAGTACCTCTCCAAGAGACCCAGTACTTC
TRBJ2-5	TRBV15	16	NA	few	CATSRGPGGTTETQYF	TGTGCCACCAGCAGAGGACCCGGGGGGACAACGGAGACCCAGTACTTC
TRBJ1-6	TRBV7-3	15	TRBD1	NA	CASSPRTGENSPLHF	TGTGCCAGCAGCCCTCGGACAGGGGAGAATTCACCCCTCCACTTT
TRBJ1-5	TRBV28	15	TRBD1	many	CASSLGQGRNQPQHF	TGTGCCAGCAGTTTGGGACAGGGACGCAATCAGCCCCAGCATTTT
TRBJ2-1	TRBV4-3	16	TRBD2	NA	CASSPGAGGLINEQFF	TGCGCCAGCAGCCCCGGAGCGGGAGGGCTGATCAATGAGCAGTTCTTC
TRBJ2-5	TRBV20-1	16	TRBD2	many	CSARYPSGSRWETQYF	TGCAGTGCTAGGTATCCTAGCGGGAGCCGGTGGGAGACCCAGTACTTC